This T cell receptor (beta chain) was retrieved from a study of CD8+ T cells in alopecia areata (dated by TCRdb to 2017 to 2018). Concerning the study at large: Treated patients were enrolled in an open-label pilot trial of oral tofacitinib, 5 to 10 mg twice daily, for moderate-to-severe alopecia areata. Tofacitinib was given for 6 to 18 months, followed by 6 months of follow-up off drug to assess delayed response and recurrence. Disease severity in treated patients was measured with the SALT score, which quantifies the percentage of affected scalp surface area. Scalp clonality was compared across normal scalp (n=4), patchy alopecia areata scalp (n=8), and alopecia totalis/universalis scalp (n=8). In both human patients and the C3H/HeJ mouse model, the study applied high-throughput TCRbeta sequencing to look at T cell clonal expansion in alopecia areata. TCRbeta CDR3 regions were amplified by immunoSEQ multiplex PCR with 35 Vbeta forward and 13 Jbeta reverse primers. Tofacitinib-treated patients had biopsies at baseline and at 4 and 24 weeks of treatment, with a later scalp biopsy in several patients. Scalp tissue and sorted CD4+ and CD8+ peripheral blood T cells from patchy and totalis/universalis alopecia areata patients and from healthy controls were covered by human TCRbeta sequencing. RNA was obtained with the PAXgene miRNA kit for fixed scalp, the miRNeasy kit for PBMCs, and the RNeasy kit for mouse skin.

This clone was counted a few times. This clone's antigen is unknown. Per-nucleotide qualities are absent, and no much larger clonotype sits a single base away. Library generation was performed with the immunoSEQ multiplex PCR assay. To provide template for TCR sequencing, every sample had RNA extracted and reverse transcribed into cDNA. SuperScript III was used for first-strand cDNA synthesis, primed with a 2:1 mix of oligo-dT and random hexamers. Amplification bias was assessed with a synthetic immune receptor repertoire, and residual bias was removed computationally. The authors' analysis ran thus. After raw reads were preprocessed to remove errors, the CDR3 was defined following IMGT conventions as running from the conserved cysteine to phenylalanine. Clonality was computed as 1 minus the Shannon entropy, with the entropy normalized by log2 of the number of productive unique TCRs. CD4 or CD8 identity of scalp clones was inferred by cross-referencing scalp TCRbeta sequences with sorted blood CD4 and CD8 repertoires. TCRdb took over this immuneACCESS table, retaining in-frame rearrangements with V and J assigned. Such tables are incomplete; in checked studies, under half of the missing clones stem from an unresolved V gene, and the remainder is unexplained. That table is the source of V, J and clone size, and D and trimming were worked out from the DNA. The sample includes about 94,000 clones, with 70% to 80% observed a single time. Of the sample, roughly 17% is held by the ten largest clones.

The sample's treatment or condition label, in plain terms: oral pan-JAK inhibitor, 5-10 mg twice daily. Peripheral blood and lesional scalp punch biopsies were obtained from patients with alopecia areata. PBMCs were separated by density centrifugation and stained for CD3, CD4 and CD8, after which CD4+ and CD8+ T cells were sorted on a FACSAria. Broad study findings and their caveats: Unlike mouse skin, where gammadelta T cells dominate, normal human skin contains resident alphabeta T cells that get sequenced too, which complicates analysis of the scalp TCR repertoire. Compared with normal scalp, lesional scalp had higher clonality and more expanded CD8+ clones, particularly in alopecia totalis/universalis, a pattern that suggests antigenic drive. Shared TCR sequences between patients were less evident than in mice, which may be partly attributable to HLA diversity in the patient population. Scalp clonality and the number of expanded CD8+ clones among the top 100 scalp clones were significantly decreased by tofacitinib. During tofacitinib treatment, many expanded lesional clones remained in scalp and blood, and this persistence may partly explain relapse after treatment is stopped. Because the treated cohort was small and had just a single nonresponder, larger studies are needed to establish links between baseline CD8+ expansion and response.

The junction carries 14 bases between V and J, which are trimmed by 7 bases and 2 bases respectively. CDR1 and CDR2 are drawn from the germline V gene: MNHEY, SVGAGI. CDR3 length: 15 amino acids, cysteine to phenylalanine. Only the CDR3 portion is preserved as DNA: 45 bases, with reading frame beginning at the first base. The sample was CD8+ T cells sorted from blood, taken at approximately week 42, from a patient treated with tofacitinib. The TCR sequence derives from a human donor with alopecia areata. The chain is assembled from TRBV6-5 and TRBJ2-2, with an unclear D gene assignment. The sequenced DNA: TGTGCCAGCACTCGTGAGAGCGCTAACACCGGGGAGCTGTTTTTT. This is translated as CASTRESANTGELFF.